The rows below give T cell receptor beta chains drawn from one sample of a study of T cells in tumors after PD-1 blockade. Sequencing was performed with immunoSEQ multiplex PCR; in TCRdb, only in-frame clones are kept and a portion is missing. The table shows roughly 48,000 clones, with over 70% occurring only once. The sample in question was PBMCs, obtained before anti-PD-1 treatment. These receptors came from a human donor with basal cell carcinoma. CDR3s include the opening cysteine and the closing phenylalanine or tryptophan. D genes are given only for firm matches. A clone size is listed for some rows: how often the clone was seen (once, few, many), or a class if it is expanded.

V	D	J	size	CDR3	DNA
TRBV19	TRBD1	TRBJ1-5	.	CASTHRGPGGNQPQHF	TGTGCCAGTACTCACAGGGGGCCCGGGGGCAATCAGCCCCAGCATTTT
TRBV5-1	.	TRBJ2-1	.	CASSFRQGLYNEQFF	TGCGCCAGCAGCTTTAGGCAGGGACTCTACAATGAGCAGTTCTTC
TRBV5-4	TRBD1	TRBJ2-3	.	CASSSTPDRGRDTQYF	TGTGCCAGCAGCTCCACTCCAGACAGGGGGCGAGATACGCAGTATTTT
TRBV7-2	.	TRBJ2-3	once	CASSLVAGITDTQYF	TGTGCCAGCAGCTTAGTTGCGGGGATCACAGATACGCAGTATTTT
TRBV12-3/TRBV12-4	.	TRBJ2-2	.	CASSLSLTGELFF	TGTGCCAGCAGTTTGTCCCTAACCGGGGAGCTGTTTTTT
TRBV5-1	.	TRBJ1-6	.	CASSLGFTGLDSPLHF	TGCGCCAGCAGCTTGGGGTTTACAGGGTTGGATTCACCCCTCCACTTT
TRBV6-5	.	TRBJ1-2	.	CASRDGALGDYGYTF	TGTGCCAGCAGGGACGGGGCGTTGGGGGACTATGGCTACACCTTC
TRBV14	.	TRBJ2-5	.	CASRQEGPEKTQYF	TGTGCCAGCAGGCAAGAAGGGCCTGAAAAGACCCAGTACTTC
TRBV5-1	.	TRBJ1-6	few	CASSPTGTGNSPLHF	TGCGCCAGCAGCCCGACGGGGACGGGCAATTCACCCCTCCACTTT
TRBV6-4	TRBD2	TRBJ2-3	.	CASSDSAGTDTDTQYF	TGTGCCAGCAGTGACTCAGCGGGAACAGACACAGATACGCAGTATTTT
TRBV6-5	.	TRBJ1-5	few	CASVLGRNQPQHF	TGTGCCAGCGTCCTAGGCAGAAATCAGCCCCAGCATTTT
TRBV27	TRBD1	TRBJ1-6	.	CASSPGTANSPLHF	TGTGCCAGCAGCCCCGGGACAGCCAATTCACCCCTCCACTTT
TRBV5-8	.	TRBJ2-3	.	CASSPILGLTDTQYF	TGTGCCAGCAGCCCTATCCTGGGACTCACAGATACGCAGTATTTT
TRBV15	.	TRBJ2-2	.	CATSRDKAPFLNTGELFF	TGTGCCACCAGCAGAGATAAGGCTCCTTTCCTGAACACCGGGGAGCTGTTTTTT
TRBV5-1	TRBD1	TRBJ2-5	.	CASSFGTGVAETQYF	TGCGCCAGCAGCTTTGGGACAGGGGTGGCGGAGACCCAGTACTTC
TRBV4-2	.	TRBJ1-1	.	CASSLTFSGNTEAFF	TGTGCCAGCAGCCTAACTTTCTCGGGGAACACTGAAGCTTTCTTT
TRBV11-1	.	TRBJ2-3	.	CASSSHTDTQYF	TGTGCCAGCAGCTCGCACACAGATACGCAGTATTTT
TRBV7-2	.	TRBJ1-5	.	CASSFHAGSNQPQHF	TGTGCCAGCAGCTTCCATGCGGGCAGCAATCAGCCCCAGCATTTT
TRBV2	TRBD1	TRBJ2-1	.	CASSSGTGGYNEQFF	TGTGCCAGCAGTTCCGGGACAGGGGGATACAATGAGCAGTTCTTC
TRBV21-1	.	TRBJ1-3	.	CASSSPLVGTRTTSGNTIYF	TGTGCCAGCAGCAGCCCCCTGGTGGGGACAAGGACAACCTCTGGAAACACCATATATTTT
TRBV30	.	TRBJ1-1	.	CAWSVLGNTEAFF	TGTGCCTGGAGTGTACTGGGGAACACTGAAGCTTTCTTT
TRBV4-2	.	TRBJ1-1	.	CASSHPGSEAFF	TGTGCCAGCAGCCACCCGGGCTCTGAAGCTTTCTTT
TRBV5-1	TRBD1	TRBJ2-1	.	CASSLGTGGTLQFF	TGCGCCAGCAGCTTGGGGACAGGGGGCACCCTACAGTTCTTC
TRBV5-1	TRBD2	TRBJ2-7	.	CASSLDRMEWGGSYEQYF	TGCGCCAGCAGCTTGGACAGGATGGAGTGGGGGGGCTCCTACGAGCAGTACTTC
TRBV5-4	.	TRBJ2-7	.	CASSFSGNMVEQYF	TGTGCCAGCAGCTTTTCGGGGAACATGGTCGAGCAGTACTTC
TRBV30	.	TRBJ2-5	.	CAWSVGQGPQETQYF	TGTGCCTGGAGTGTAGGGCAGGGACCCCAAGAGACCCAGTACTTC
TRBV14	TRBD1	TRBJ2-5	.	CASSPAGGWTQYF	TGTGCCAGCAGCCCTGCAGGGGGTTGGACCCAGTACTTC
TRBV3-1/TRBV3-2	.	TRBJ2-1	once	CASSQGGGIWGPSYNEQFF	TGTGCCAGCAGCCAAGGAGGAGGAATTTGGGGGCCCTCATACAATGAGCAGTTCTTC
TRBV4-1	TRBD2	TRBJ2-5	.	CASSQKGLAGGPEETQYF	TGCGCCAGCAGCCAAAAAGGACTAGCGGGGGGGCCGGAGGAGACCCAGTACTTC
TRBV2	TRBD2	TRBJ2-7	.	CASPGDGLAEYYEQYF	TGTGCCAGCCCTGGAGATGGGCTAGCGGAGTACTACGAGCAGTACTTC
TRBV15	.	TRBJ1-4	once	CATSSIGRGNEKLFF	TGTGCCACCAGCAGTATAGGCAGAGGCAATGAAAAACTGTTTTTT
TRBV19	.	TRBJ1-2	few	CASSSTGDNYGYTF	TGTGCCAGTAGTTCCACAGGTGACAACTATGGCTACACCTTC
TRBV5-5	.	TRBJ2-7	.	CASSFDKGQPLDEQYF	TGTGCCAGCAGCTTCGATAAAGGACAGCCCCTGGACGAGCAGTACTTC
TRBV7-2	.	TRBJ2-5	.	CASRSRGAAETQYF	TGTGCCAGCCGAAGTAGGGGGGCGGCAGAGACCCAGTACTTC
TRBV5-6	.	TRBJ1-2	.	CASSLVGDNYGYTF	TGTGCCAGCAGCTTGGTTGGGGATAACTATGGCTACACCTTC
TRBV6-5	.	TRBJ1-2	.	CASSTSMGGDKASTF	TGTGCCAGCAGTACCTCTATGGGAGGGGACAAGGCTTCCACCTTC
TRBV19	TRBD1	TRBJ1-4	.	CASSMRDRGNEKLFF	TGTGCCAGTAGTATGAGGGACAGGGGTAATGAAAAACTGTTTTTT
TRBV6-5	.	TRBJ1-6	.	CASSHQGLGNSPLHF	TGTGCCAGCAGTCACCAGGGATTGGGGAATTCACCCCTCCACTTT
TRBV2	.	TRBJ1-2	.	CASSDSYGYTF	TGTGCCAGCAGTGACTCCTATGGCTACACCTTC
TRBV9	.	TRBJ2-1	.	CASSVEGGYNEQFF	TGTGCCAGCAGCGTCGAGGGGGGCTACAATGAGCAGTTCTTC
TRBV6-6	.	TRBJ2-7	.	CASSVQGYEQYF	TGTGCCAGCAGTGTCCAGGGATACGAGCAGTACTTC
TRBV6-5	.	TRBJ2-3	.	CASSRRGSLTDTQYF	TGTGCCAGCAGTCGACGGGGTTCCCTCACAGATACGCAGTATTTT
TRBV5-4	.	TRBJ1-6	few	CASSLDQGSNSPLHF	TGTGCCAGCAGCTTGGACCAGGGCTCGAATTCACCCCTCCACTTT
TRBV7-9	TRBD2	TRBJ2-3	.	CASSSTSGGADTQYF	TGTGCCAGCAGCTCGACTAGCGGGGGGGCAGATACGCAGTATTTT
TRBV28	TRBD1	TRBJ1-2	.	CASSETGRVVGYTF	TGTGCCAGCAGTGAGACAGGGAGGGTGGTTGGCTACACCTTC
TRBV18	TRBD1	TRBJ1-2	.	CASSPDRGYGYTF	TGTGCCAGCTCACCAGACAGGGGCTATGGCTACACCTTC
TRBV7-9	.	TRBJ1-1	.	CASTHPPPGVPEAFF	TGTGCCAGCACCCATCCCCCCCCAGGGGTCCCTGAAGCTTTCTTT
TRBV19	TRBD1	TRBJ1-6	.	CASSEDQGAVAPLHF	TGTGCCAGTAGTGAGGATCAGGGGGCTGTAGCACCCCTCCACTTT
TRBV5-1	.	TRBJ1-2	.	CASSLDSVYGYTF	TGCGCTAGCAGCTTGGACAGCGTCTATGGCTACACCTTC
TRBV14	.	TRBJ2-7	few	CASSQAGVYEQYF	TGTGCCAGCAGCCAAGCGGGGGTGTACGAGCAGTACTTC
TRBV6-5	TRBD1	TRBJ1-1	.	CASSKGQGDAFF	TGTGCCAGCAGTAAGGGACAGGGAGATGCTTTCTTT